The 5 T cell receptor beta chains in this list originate from one sample, sequenced in a study of CD8 T cells in ankylosing spondylitis. TCRdb recomputed calls from the 5' RACE reads with MiXCR, one row per CDR3 protein. The repertoire holds around 180,000 distinct CDR3 sequences, with roughly 18% as singletons. Input material: blood, either unsorted or a sorted T cell fraction (not recorded which). Source of these receptors: a male donor under 30 with ankylosing spondylitis or in good health (not recorded which).

This clonotype was seen at least ten times. The chain carries TRBV7-2 and TRBJ2-2; 11 bases are shared with TRBD2. After removal of 8 bases from V and 5 bases from J, the junction contained 4 bases not matched to a gene. The germline gives CDR1 SGHTA, CDR2 FQGNSA. This CDR3 region has 14 residues. The CDR3 nucleotides are TGTGCCAGCCTACTAGCGGGAGTAACCGGGGAGCTGTTTTTT. It encodes CASLLAGVTGELFF.

The genes are TRBV5-6 and TRBJ2-2, with TRBD1 identical over 9 bases. CDR3 length equals 17 residues. Germline CDR1 and CDR2: SGHDT and YYEEEE. V lost 1 base and J lost 5; bases outside the gene matches: 9. In DNA, the CDR3 is TGTGCCAGCAGCTTGTTTCTGGGACAGGGTTGGACCGGGGAGCTGTTTTTT. It encodes CASSLFLGQGWTGELFF.

This clonotype was detected many times. The chain couples TRBV20-1 to TRBJ1-2; TRBD1 agrees at 7 bases. The germline V gene has CDR1 DFQATT and CDR2 SNEGSKA (reference sequence). The CDR3 is 14 residues long. With V trimmed by 3 bases and J by 8 bases, 12 bases remained unmatched. This CDR3 is CSARAPGGPDGYTF. CDR3 DNA sequence: TGCAGTGCTAGGGCTCCAGGGGGACCAGACGGCTACACCTTC.

This clonotype was seen ten or more times. The chain uses TRBV19 and TRBJ1-5, with 7 bases aligning to TRBD1. CDR1 LNHDA and CDR2 SQIVND come from the germline V gene (reference sequence). V lost 5 bases and J lost 5; bases outside the gene matches: 15. This CDR3 is built from 17 residues. In DNA, the CDR3 is TGTGCCAGTAGTGCCTTGTGGACAGGCCCGAGTGATCAGCCCCAGCATTTT. Its translation is CASSALWTGPSDQPQHF.

This clonotype turned up a few times. This rearrangement joins TRBV7-9 to TRBJ2-1; D remains ambiguous. CDR1 and CDR2 (germline): SEHNR, FQNEAQ (reference sequence). Between the trimmed V and J ends, which lost 6 bases and 3 bases, there was a span of 6 bases. This CDR3 spans 12 amino acids. For the CDR3, the DNA is TGTGCCAGCAGACCCGTCTACAATGAGCAGTTCTTC. Protein sequence: CASRPVYNEQFF.